These T cell receptor beta chains were read from a single sample in a study of T cell responses to AZD1222 COVID-19 vaccine. Sequencing used immunoSEQ multiplex PCR; TCRdb keeps in-frame clones, though not all of them. The repertoire holds around 67,000 clones, with 84% as singletons. Sample: peripheral blood, taken on day 0 of AZD1222 vaccination. The receptors derive from an adult in good health. CDR3s include the opening cysteine and the closing phenylalanine or tryptophan. The D gene is left open where the match is weak. Part of the rows lack a size; the others show once, few, many or a class for expanded clones.

clone_size	j_call	v_call	d_call	cdr3_nt	cdr3_aa
.	TRBJ1-2	TRBV10-2	.	TGCGCCAGCAGATCGCCAGACGGGGACTATGGCTACACCTTC	CASRSPDGDYGYTF
.	TRBJ2-7	TRBV7-2	.	TGTGCCAGCAGCCCCCGGGACAAACCCTACGAGCAGTACTTC	CASSPRDKPYEQYF
.	TRBJ1-6	TRBV15	TRBD1	TGTGCCACCAGCAGAGATGTCAGGAGGGCAGGGGGTTATAATTCACCCCTCCACTTT	CATSRDVRRAGGYNSPLHF
few	TRBJ1-1	TRBV5-1	TRBD1	TGCGCCAGCAGCTTGGGACAGGGATTTCGGAGGCAAGGGAGGAACACTGAAGCTTTCTTT	CASSLGQGFRRQGRNTEAFF
once	TRBJ1-1	TRBV29-1	TRBD1	TGCAGCGGGGACAGGGGAAACACTGAAGCTTTCTTT	CSGDRGNTEAFF
.	TRBJ2-7	TRBV7-3	TRBD1	TGTGCCAGCAGCTTAACTGGGATCCGGGACTCAGGGGGCCTAACCGAGCAGTACTTC	CASSLTGIRDSGGLTEQYF
.	TRBJ2-1	TRBV6-6	.	TGTGCCAGCAGTTACAAGAAAAACAGTGTCAAGAATGAGCAGTTCTTC	CASSYKKNSVKNEQFF
.	TRBJ1-4	TRBV19	TRBD1	TGTGCCAGTAGTCTCCGGACAGGGAATGAAAAACTGTTTTTT	CASSLRTGNEKLFF
.	TRBJ2-3	TRBV9	.	TGTGCCAGCAACGGCGGGGACGACACAGATACGCAGTATTTT	CASNGGDDTDTQYF
few	TRBJ1-2	TRBV4-2	.	TGTGCCAGCAGCCAAGGGACGGCAGGGCCCTCCTATGGCTACACCTTC	CASSQGTAGPSYGYTF
.	TRBJ2-2	TRBV3-1/TRBV3-2	.	TGTGCCAGCAGCCAAGCGAACAGAAAGACCGGGGAGCTGTTTTTT	CASSQANRKTGELFF
.	TRBJ2-3	TRBV18	.	TGTGCCAGCTCACCATTTAGTAACCCGGGGGAAGATACGCAGTATTTT	CASSPFSNPGEDTQYF
.	TRBJ1-5	TRBV6-5	.	TGTGCCAGCAGTTCGCCGGGCCGTGGACAGCCCCAGCATTTT	CASSSPGRGQPQHF
.	TRBJ2-7	TRBV3-1/TRBV3-2	TRBD2	TGTGCCAGCAGCCCGGGGACTAGCGGACTCTACGAGCAGTACTTC	CASSPGTSGLYEQYF
.	TRBJ1-5	TRBV28	TRBD1	TGTGCCAGCAGTCCACGGACAGGGTCTAATCAGCCCCAGCATTTT	CASSPRTGSNQPQHF
.	TRBJ2-7	TRBV7-8	TRBD2	TGTGCCAGCAGCGCGGGACTAGCGGTTTCGACTTACGAGCAGTACTTC	CASSAGLAVSTYEQYF
.	TRBJ2-2	TRBV5-5	TRBD1	TGTGCCAGCAGCTGGGGACAGGGGTCCGGGGAGCTGTTTTTT	CASSWGQGSGELFF
.	TRBJ1-2	TRBV21-1	.	TGTGCCAGAGACCCACCGCCTAACTATGGCTACACCTTC	CARDPPPNYGYTF
few	TRBJ2-7	TRBV15	.	TGTGCCACCAGCAACGGTCCCGGGACAAGCCACGAGCAGTACTTC	CATSNGPGTSHEQYF
.	TRBJ2-7	TRBV24-1	.	TGTGCCACCAGTGATCCTCGGGGATCCGCGGCCTACGAGCAGTACTTC	CATSDPRGSAAYEQYF
.	TRBJ1-2	TRBV30	.	TGTGCCTGGATCAGCTCTTGGTATGGCTACACCTTC	CAWISSWYGYTF
few	TRBJ2-5	TRBV9	.	TGTGCCAGCAGCGCCCAGACCGAGGGTCTGACCCAGTACTTC	CASSAQTEGLTQYF